Each of the 10 T cell receptor beta chains below was sequenced from the same sample in a study of cytotoxic CD8 clonotypes in ibrutinib-treated CLL. Produced via immunoSEQ multiplex PCR; TCRdb's table is partial and in-frame only. The data contain almost 250,000 clones, 60% to 75% of them seen just once; the ten biggest clones take up just over 15%. Sequenced material: PBMCs, taken after 24 months of ibrutinib treatment. The receptors were gathered from a human donor with chronic lymphocytic leukemia.

The chain has TRBV9 and TRBJ2-5, with 9 bases lining up with TRBD2. This CDR3 comprises 16 residues. J was trimmed by 0 bases and V by 0 bases; bases with no gene match: 3. Per germline, CDR1 SGDLS and CDR2 YYNGEE. Here the CDR3 DNA reads TGTGCCAGCAGCGTAGGACTAGCGGACTACCAAGAGACCCAGTACTTC. Residues: CASSVGLADYQETQYF.

The CDR3 region has the DNA TGTGCCAGCAGCCTGGACAGGGCCCCCAACAATCAGCCCCAGCATTTT. This encodes CASSLDRAPNNQPQHF. This chain joins TRBV7-2 and TRBJ1-5; 8 bases align to TRBD1. Trimming cost V 5 bases and J 3 bases; bases outside gene matches: 9. Looked up from germline, CDR1 is SGHTA and CDR2 is FQGNSA. This CDR3 is 16 amino acids long. The full variable domain, its missing parts supplied by reference TRBV7-2 and TRBJ1-5, is GAGVSQSPSNKVTEKGKDVELRCDPISGHTALYWYRQSLGQGLEFLIYFQGNSAPDKSGLPSDRFSAERTGGSVSTLTIQRTQQEDSAVYLCASSLDRAPNNQPQHFGDGTRLSIL.

This chain uses TRBV9 with TRBJ2-1; possibly TRBD1 for D (5 bases). This CDR3 is built from 15 residues. V was shortened by 3 bases and J by 1 base, with 11 bases between the two germline ends. Germline V gene sequence: CDR1 SGDLS, CDR2 YYNGEE. The CDR3 coding sequence is TGTGCCAGCAGCGAGACAGACAAATCCTACAATGAGCAGTTCTTC. Translation: CASSETDKSYNEQFF.

CDR3 in DNA: TGTGCCAGTAGTATAATGGGTGGGGGAACGGCTGGCTACACCTTC. Encoded protein: CASSIMGGGTAGYTF. This chain joins TRBV19 and TRBJ1-2; a possible D gene is TRBD1 (5 bases). Per germline, CDR1 LNHDA and CDR2 SQIVND (reference sequence). The CDR3 runs 15 residues. Trimming pared 2 bases from V and 7 bases from J, leaving 17 bases between.

This clone was counted between two and nine times. The rearrangement uses TRBV5-1 and TRBJ2-7; TRBD2 might be the D (6 bases). This CDR3 contains 13 residues. Looked up from germline, CDR1 is SGHRS and CDR2 is YFSETQ. Trimming pared 4 bases from V and 7 bases from J, leaving 15 bases between. CDR3 nucleotide sequence: TGCGCCAGCAGCCTGGGACTCTTGGGGGAGCAGTACTTC. This gives the protein CASSLGLLGEQYF.

The chain couples TRBV9 to TRBJ2-5; no reliable D call. CDR3 length: 18 residues. Germline CDR1 is SGDLS and CDR2 is YYNGEE. V was shortened by 3 bases and J by 9 bases, with 30 bases between the two germline ends. The CDR3: CASSDQRHWTGNPEAQYF. The CDR3 nucleotides are TGTGCCAGCAGCGACCAGAGGCATTGGACCGGAAACCCCGAGGCCCAGTACTTC.

The CDR3: CAWSVLREKLFF. CDR3 nucleotides: TGTGCCTGGAGTGTACTTAGAGAAAAACTGTTTTTT. The chain is built from TRBV30 and TRBJ1-4; D not certain. V was clipped by 0 bases and J by 8 bases, with 7 bases between them. The CDR3 has 12 residues. In germline, CDR1 is GTSNPN, CDR2 SVGIG (reference sequence).

In DNA form, the CDR3 reads TGTGCCAGCAGCTTAGCCCCTCAAAACTACGAGCAGTACTTC. This sequence encodes CASSLAPQNYEQYF. The genes are TRBV11-2 and TRBJ2-7; no clear D. The germline V gene encodes CDR1 SGHAT and CDR2 FQNNGV. Trimming removed 1 base from V and 3 bases from J, with 10 bases in between. This CDR3 contains 14 residues. The full variable domain, rest sourced from reference TRBV11-2 and TRBJ2-7, is EAGVAQSPRYKIIEKRQSVAFWCNPISGHATLYWYQQILGQGPKLLIQFQNNGVVDDSQLPKDRFSAERLKGVDSTLKIQPAKLEDSAVYLCASSLAPQNYEQYFGPGTRLTVT.

The chain uses TRBV27 and TRBJ1-2; TRBD1 is a possible D gene (6 bases). CDR1 is MNHEY, CDR2 SMNVEV, per germline (reference sequence). The length of the CDR3 is 14 residues. V was clipped by 6 bases and J by 4 bases, with 15 bases between them. The CDR3 DNA reads as TGTGCCAGCAGCCCGATGGTGGGGGCCTATGGCTACACCTTC. Translating it yields CASSPMVGAYGYTF.

The chain uses TRBV6-5 and TRBJ2-7; TRBD1 might be the D (6 bases). The germline gives CDR1 MNHEY, CDR2 SVGAGI. The CDR3 consists of 13 residues. The V end lost 5 bases, the J end lost 2 bases, and 10 bases lay between the germline ends. The DNA of the CDR3 is TGTGCCAGCAGTCCCGGGACAACCTACGAGCAGTACTTC. Translating it yields CASSPGTTYEQYF.